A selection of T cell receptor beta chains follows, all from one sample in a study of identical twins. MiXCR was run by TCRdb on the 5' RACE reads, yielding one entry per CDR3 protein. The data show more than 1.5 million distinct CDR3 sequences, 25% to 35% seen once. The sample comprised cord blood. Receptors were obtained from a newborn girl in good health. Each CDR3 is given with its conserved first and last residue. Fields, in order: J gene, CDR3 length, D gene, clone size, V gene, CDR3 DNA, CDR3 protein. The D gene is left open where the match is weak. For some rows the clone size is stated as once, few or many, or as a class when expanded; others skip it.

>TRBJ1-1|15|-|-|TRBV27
TGTGCCAGCAGTTTAGGTCGGGGATTTGGGACTGAAGCTTTCTTT
CASSLGRGFGTEAFF
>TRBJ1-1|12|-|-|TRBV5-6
TGTGCCAGCAGCTTGGAGCAGGGGGAAGCTTTCTTT
CASSLEQGEAFF
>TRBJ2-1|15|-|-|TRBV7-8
TGTGCCAGCAGTCCGACTCGTTACTCCTCCTACGAGCAGTTCTTC
CASSPTRYSSYEQFF
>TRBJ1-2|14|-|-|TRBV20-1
TGCAGTGCATTTAGGACAGATAGTAACTATGGCTACACCTTC
CSAFRTDSNYGYTF
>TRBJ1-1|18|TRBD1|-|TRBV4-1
TGCGCCAGCAGCCAAGTCCCCCCGGGACAGGGGAGGCCCACTGAAGCTTTCTTT
CASSQVPPGQGRPTEAFF
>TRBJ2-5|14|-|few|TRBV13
TGTGCCAGCAGCACCTCGTTACCCCAAGAGACCCAGTACTTC
CASSTSLPQETQYF
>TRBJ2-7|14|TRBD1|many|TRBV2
TGTGCCAGCAGTGAACAGGGGGCGACCTACGAGCAGTACTTC
CASSEQGATYEQYF
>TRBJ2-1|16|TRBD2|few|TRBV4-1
TGCGCCAGCAGCCCCTTCCCGGGACTAGCGGCGAATGAGCAGTTCTTC
CASSPFPGLAANEQFF
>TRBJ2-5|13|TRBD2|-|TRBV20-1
TGCAGTGCTATCGGACCTAGCGGGAATGAGCAGTACTTC
CSAIGPSGNEQYF
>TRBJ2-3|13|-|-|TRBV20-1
TGCAGGCCAGGGCAGTCGAGCACAGATACGCAGTATTTT
CRPGQSSTDTQYF
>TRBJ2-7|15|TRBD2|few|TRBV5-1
TGCGCCAGCAGCGTTTCCGCTAGCGGGGGCTACGAGCAGTACTTC
CASSVSASGGYEQYF
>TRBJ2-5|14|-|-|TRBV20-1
TGCAGTGCTAGGTACCCGACTCTTTCGGAGACCCAGTACTTC
CSARYPTLSETQYF
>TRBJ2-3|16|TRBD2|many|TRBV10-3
TGTGCCATCATGAAGGGACTAGCGGAACACACAGATACGCAGTATTTT
CAIMKGLAEHTDTQYF
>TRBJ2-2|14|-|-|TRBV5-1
TGCGCCAGCAGCCTACAGACGCACACCGGGGAGCTGTTTTTT
CASSLQTHTGELFF
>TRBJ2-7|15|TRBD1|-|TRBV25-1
TGTGCCAGCAGTGCCTCGGGACAGGGCATCTACGAGCAGTACTTC
CASSASGQGIYEQYF
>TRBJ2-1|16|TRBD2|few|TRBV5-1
TGCGCCAGCAGCCTAGGGACTAGCGGTCGCTCGGGTGAGCAGTTCTTC
CASSLGTSGRSGEQFF
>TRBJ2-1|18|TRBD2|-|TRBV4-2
TGTGCCAGCAGCCAAGAGGGTTTTTCTAGCGGGAGGGCCAATGAGCAGTTCTTC
CASSQEGFSSGRANEQFF
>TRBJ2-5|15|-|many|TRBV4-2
TGTGCCAGCAGCCAAACAGCGCCTTACCAAGAGACCCAGTACTTC
CASSQTAPYQETQYF
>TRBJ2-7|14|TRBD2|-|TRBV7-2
TGTGCCAGCAGCCTCGGGACTAGTTGGGACGAGCAGTACTTC
CASSLGTSWDEQYF
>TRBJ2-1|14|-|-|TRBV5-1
TGCGCCAGCCACGAGGGGGGCCTCTACAATGAGCAGTTCTTC
CASHEGGLYNEQFF
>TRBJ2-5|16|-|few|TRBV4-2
TGTGCCAGCAGCCAAGATGGGACGGGGGAGGAAGAGACCCAGTACTTC
CASSQDGTGEEETQYF
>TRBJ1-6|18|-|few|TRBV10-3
TGTGCCATCAGTGAGGGAGGGGTGGGCAGCTCCTATAATTCACCCCTCCACTTT
CAISEGGVGSSYNSPLHF
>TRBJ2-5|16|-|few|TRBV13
TGTGCCAGCAGCTTTGTGGGGGAGATAGGAGGAGAGACCCAGTACTTC
CASSFVGEIGGETQYF
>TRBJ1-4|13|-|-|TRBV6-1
TGTGCCAGCAGTGAAAGGGGTGAAGAAAAACTGTTTTTT
CASSERGEEKLFF
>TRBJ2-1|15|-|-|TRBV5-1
TGCGCCAGCAGCTTGTCTTCAGGGGAAGGGAATGAGCAGTTCTTC
CASSLSSGEGNEQFF
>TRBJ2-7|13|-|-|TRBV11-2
TGTGCCAGCAGCTCCAAATCGTCCTACGAGCAGTACTTC
CASSSKSSYEQYF
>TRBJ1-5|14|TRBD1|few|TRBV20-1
TGCAGTGCGCGAACAGGGGGCGCAAATCAGCCCCAGCATTTT
CSARTGGANQPQHF